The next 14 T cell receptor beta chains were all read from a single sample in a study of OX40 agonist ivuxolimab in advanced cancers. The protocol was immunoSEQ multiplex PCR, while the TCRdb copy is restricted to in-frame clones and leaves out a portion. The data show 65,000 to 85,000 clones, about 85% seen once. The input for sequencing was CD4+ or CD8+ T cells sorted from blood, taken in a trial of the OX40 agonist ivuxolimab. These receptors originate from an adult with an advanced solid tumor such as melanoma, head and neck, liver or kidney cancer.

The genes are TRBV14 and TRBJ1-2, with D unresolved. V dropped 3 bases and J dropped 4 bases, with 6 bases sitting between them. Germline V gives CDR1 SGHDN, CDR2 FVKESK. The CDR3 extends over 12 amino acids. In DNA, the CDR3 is TGTGCCAGCAGCCAGGCAGTCTATGGCTACACCTTC. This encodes CASSQAVYGYTF.

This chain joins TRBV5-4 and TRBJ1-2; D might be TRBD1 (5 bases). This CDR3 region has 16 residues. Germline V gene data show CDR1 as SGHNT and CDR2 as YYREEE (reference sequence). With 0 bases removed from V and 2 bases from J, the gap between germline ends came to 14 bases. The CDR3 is CASSLDEREGNYGYTF. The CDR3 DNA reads TGTGCCAGCAGCTTGGACGAGAGGGAGGGGAACTATGGCTACACCTTC.

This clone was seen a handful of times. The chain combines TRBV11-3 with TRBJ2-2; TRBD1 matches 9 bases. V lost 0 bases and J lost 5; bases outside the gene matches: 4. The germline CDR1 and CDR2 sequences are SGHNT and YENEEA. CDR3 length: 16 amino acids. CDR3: CASSLEVGQGTGELFF. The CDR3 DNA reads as TGTGCCAGCAGCTTAGAGGTGGGACAGGGAACCGGGGAGCTGTTTTTT. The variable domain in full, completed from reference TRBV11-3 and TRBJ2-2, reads EAGVVQSPRYKIIEKKQPVAFWCNPISGHNTLYWYLQNLGQGPELLIRYENEEAVDDSQLPKDRFSAERLKGVDSTLKIQPAELGDSAVYLCASSLEVGQGTGELFFGEGSRLTVL.

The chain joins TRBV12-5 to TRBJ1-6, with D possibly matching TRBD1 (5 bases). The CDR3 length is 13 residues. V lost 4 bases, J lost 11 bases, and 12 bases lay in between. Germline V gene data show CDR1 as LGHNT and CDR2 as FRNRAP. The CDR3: CASGSRDEAPLHF. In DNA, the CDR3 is TGTGCTAGTGGTTCCCGGGACGAAGCACCCCTCCACTTT.

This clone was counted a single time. CDR3 region: CASSLRARGWYEQYF. The DNA for the CDR3 is TGTGCCAGCAGCTTGCGAGCACGGGGTTGGTACGAGCAGTACTTC. The chain recombines TRBV7-2 with TRBJ2-7; D is possibly TRBD2 (5 bases). From germline, CDR1 is SGHTA and CDR2 FQGNSA. The CDR3 is 15 amino acids. V lost 3 bases, J lost 4 bases, and 16 bases lay in between.

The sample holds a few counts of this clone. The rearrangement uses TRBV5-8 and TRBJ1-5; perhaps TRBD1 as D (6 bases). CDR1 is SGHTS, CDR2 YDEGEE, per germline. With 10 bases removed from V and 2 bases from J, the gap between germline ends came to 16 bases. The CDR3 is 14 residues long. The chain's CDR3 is CASEQKGGNQPQHF. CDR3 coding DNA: TGTGCCTCGGAACAGAAGGGGGGCAATCAGCCCCAGCATTTT.

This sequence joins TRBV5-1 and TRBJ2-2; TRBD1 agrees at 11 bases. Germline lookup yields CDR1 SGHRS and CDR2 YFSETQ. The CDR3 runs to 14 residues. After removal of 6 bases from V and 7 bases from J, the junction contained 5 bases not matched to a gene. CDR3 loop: CASTRDRGGGELFF. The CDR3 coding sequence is TGCGCCAGCACCCGGGACAGGGGGGGCGGGGAGCTGTTTTTT.

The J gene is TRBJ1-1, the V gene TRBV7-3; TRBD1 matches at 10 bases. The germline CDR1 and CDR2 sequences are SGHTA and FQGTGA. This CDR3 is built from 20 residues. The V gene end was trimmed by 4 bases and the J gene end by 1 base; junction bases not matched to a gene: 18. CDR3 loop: CASSSTGQGNYLSQNTEAFF. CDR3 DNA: TGTGCCAGCAGCTCCACGGGACAGGGGAACTACCTATCCCAGAACACTGAAGCTTTCTTT.

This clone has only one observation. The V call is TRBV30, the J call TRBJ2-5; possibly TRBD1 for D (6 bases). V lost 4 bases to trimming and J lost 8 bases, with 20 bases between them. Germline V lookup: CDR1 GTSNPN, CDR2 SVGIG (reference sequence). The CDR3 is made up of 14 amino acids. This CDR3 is CAWNGVAQGLTQYF. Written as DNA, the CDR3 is TGTGCCTGGAATGGGGTAGCACAGGGCCTTACCCAGTACTTC.

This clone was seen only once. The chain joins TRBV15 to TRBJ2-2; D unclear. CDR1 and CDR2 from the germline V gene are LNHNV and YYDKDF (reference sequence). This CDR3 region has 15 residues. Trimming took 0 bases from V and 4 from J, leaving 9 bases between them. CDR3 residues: CATSRDLAGTGELFF. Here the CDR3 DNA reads TGTGCCACCAGCAGAGATTTGGCTGGCACCGGGGAGCTGTTTTTT. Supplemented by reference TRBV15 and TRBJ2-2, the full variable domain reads DAMVIQNPRYQVTQFGKPVTLSCSQTLNHNVMYWYQQKSSQAPKLLFHYYDKDFNNEADTPDNFQSRRPNTSFCFLDIRSPGLGDTAMYLCATSRDLAGTGELFFGEGSRLTVL.

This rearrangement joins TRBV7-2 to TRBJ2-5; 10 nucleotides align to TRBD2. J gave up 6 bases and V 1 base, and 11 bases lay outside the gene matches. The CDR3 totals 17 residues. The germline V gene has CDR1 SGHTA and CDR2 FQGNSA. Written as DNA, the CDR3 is TGTGCCAGCAGCTTAGTGGGCGATAGCGGGGGGAGAAAGACCCAGTACTTC. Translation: CASSLVGDSGGRKTQYF.

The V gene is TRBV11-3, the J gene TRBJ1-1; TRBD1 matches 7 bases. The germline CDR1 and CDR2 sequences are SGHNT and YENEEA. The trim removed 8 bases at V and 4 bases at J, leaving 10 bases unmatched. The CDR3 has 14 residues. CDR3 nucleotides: TGTGCCAGCGGCCCCCGGGCAGGGGGCACTGAAGCTTTCTTT. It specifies CASGPRAGGTEAFF.

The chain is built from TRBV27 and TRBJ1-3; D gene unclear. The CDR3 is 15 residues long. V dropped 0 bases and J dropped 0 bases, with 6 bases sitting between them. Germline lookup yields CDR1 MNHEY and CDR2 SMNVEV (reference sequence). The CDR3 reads CASSLSRYSGNTIYF. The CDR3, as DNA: TGTGCCAGCAGTTTATCCCGGTACTCTGGAAACACCATATATTTT.

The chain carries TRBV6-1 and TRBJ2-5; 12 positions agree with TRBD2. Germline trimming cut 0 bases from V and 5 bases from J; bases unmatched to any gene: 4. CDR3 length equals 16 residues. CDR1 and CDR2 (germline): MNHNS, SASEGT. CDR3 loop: CASSEALGTSGETQYF. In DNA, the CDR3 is TGTGCCAGCAGTGAAGCACTGGGGACTAGCGGGGAGACCCAGTACTTC.